The following is a T cell receptor (beta chain) sequence with its context. No cognate antigen has been identified for it. No much larger clone is present one base from it, and per-base qualities are unavailable. The sample belongs to a study of cytomegalovirus exposure and HLA in healthy donors (dated by TCRdb to about 2017). Describing the broader study: In an earlier analysis of some 610 of the donors, around 290 Gb of sequence data and 90 million to 120 million unique TCR beta sequences from 180 million or so T cells were reported. Typing coverage varied by locus: roughly 629-630 donors for A, B, C, DRB1 and DQB1; about 520 for DQA1; more than 600 for DPA1; roughly 450 for DPB1. Rather than drawing on any new phenotypic data, the later analysis identified candidate immune exposures from TCR beta sequences and the way those sequences occurred across donors. Because of strong linkage in the cohort, four or five DR-DQ haplotypes were treated as single units for association and clustering. An early release that covered about 640 HLA-typed donors contained approximately 300 gigabases of sequencing data and 75 million to 100 million unique TCR sequences. In an earlier analysis of 587 of the donors, high-throughput TCR beta sequencing was used to judge whether each TCR beta V gene segment behaved as functional or pseudogenic. Among a few hundred genotyped donors of the cohort, an average of approximately 240,000 unique TCR beta nucleotide sequences were sequenced per donor, roughly 20% of them non-productive. Of the 300 to 450 genotyped donors, around 81% fell in the genetic ancestry cluster associated with self-reported Caucasian donors. Both class I and class II loci were covered by HLA typing, at four-digit resolution. To study patterns of TCR occurrence, a later analysis re-analyzed previously published TCR beta repertoires from around 660 donors and added high-resolution HLA genotyping. Using immunosequencing, the study profiled T cell repertoires from roughly 650 subjects and related those repertoires to cytomegalovirus serostatus. A separate validation cohort of roughly 120 different subjects was used in addition to the roughly 640-subject first cohort. High-throughput TCR immunosequencing, statistical association of individual TCRs with disease status, and machine learning were combined to predict cytomegalovirus infection status. A later genetic analysis took genome-wide SNP genotypes for about 65% of the roughly 670 donors and used that subset as a discovery cohort. Donor age, sex, ethnicity and CMV serostatus were compiled together with the repertoire data. The study aimed to test whether cataloging public T cell receptors could reveal signatures of past pathogen exposure. All discovery cohort repertoires had been generated on a single sequencing platform. Points the paper makes about the study in general: The study listed 150 to 200 TCR beta chains as associated with cytomegalovirus. In an earlier analysis of around 500 of the donors, most TCR beta V segments appeared in productive rearrangements about 90% or about 30% of the time, broadly matching IMGT annotations. For the cohort, immune exposure information was limited to CMV serostatus. When HLA alleles, especially DR and DQ, strongly co-occurred, TCR associations were difficult to assign to individual alleles. In a later analysis, the rate of TCR association differed among HLA loci, with DRB1 alleles having the most associated TCRs and HLA-C alleles having the fewest. A later analysis found that HLA-associated TCR beta chains were more clonally expanded and had lower generation probabilities than equally common non-associated chains. Sequencing depth was assumed to be roughly uniform across donors in the presence/absence analyses, though that assumption may not hold. Some IMGT-functional V segments, including TRBV6-2 and TRBV6-3, could not be told apart with the 87-base-pair reads, so those segments were excluded. Across donors, most TCR sequences were observed very rarely, whereas some public TCRs were present in many individuals. A later genetic analysis associated a missense DCLRE1C variant with V-gene and J-gene trimming of TCR beta chains, and an independent cohort replicated the association. According to a later genetic analysis, donors in an Asian-associated ancestry cluster had fewer N-insertions in productive TCRs than the approximately 630-donor mean. Only TCR beta chains were sequenced in this cohort, and the absence of alpha or paired-chain data limited detectable features. A further reported finding was that TCR beta sequences accurately predicted the HLA-A and HLA-B alleles for most subjects in the first cohort. Correlated functional status among segregating V segments might reflect linkage disequilibrium, but an unknown experimental factor could not be ruled out. The classifier was reported to diagnose cytomegalovirus status with high specificity and sensitivity in both the original and validation cohorts. HLA typing was unavailable for some donors at each locus, so association tests used only the typed subset. A group of highly shared sequence variants was considered likely to be a technical artifact of the sequencing pipeline. At a false discovery rate of 0.05, a later analysis linked some 17,000 TCR beta sequences to specific HLA alleles. Several of the top co-occurrence clusters appeared to be linked to parvovirus B19, influenza, CMV and Epstein-Barr virus, according to a later analysis. It was suggested by the authors that the approach could potentially be generalized to other disease states and immunological phenotypes. In vitro tests confirmed that three of the cytomegalovirus-associated TCR beta chains recognize cytomegalovirus antigens. A later analysis found that most CMV-associated TCR beta chains appeared HLA-restricted, with HLA associations seemingly driven largely by CMV exposure. Because counts were too low, fewer than 20 rarely observed V segments, including chromosome 9 orphons, were excluded from the earlier analysis of under 650 of the donors.

Measured from the cysteine to the phenylalanine, the CDR3 is 13 residues long. Here the CDR3 DNA is all that survives: 39 bases in frame from base 1. V gives up 0 bases and J gives up 10 bases, and the segment between their germline ends measures 12 bases. CDR1 and CDR2 are drawn from the germline V gene (reference sequence): LNHNV, YYDKDF. Libraries were prepared through the immunoSEQ multiplex PCR assay. A mixture of 60 forward primers for TCR Vbeta segments and 13 reverse primers for TCR Jbeta segments was used in the multiplex PCR. The CDR3 region of rearranged TCR beta genes was amplified from genomic DNA with a multiplex PCR assay. Amplified TCR beta libraries were sequenced as 87-base-pair reads on the Illumina HiSeq System. As for the original processing: In a later analysis, some 80 million unique TCR beta chains were counted across the 500 to 700 repertoires, and roughly 11 million of these chains were shared by at least two donors. Raw reads were error-corrected and collapsed into unique sequences with a nearest-neighbor algorithm that merged closely related sequences to remove PCR and sequencing errors. To assign V, D and J gene segments, CDR3 sequences were aligned to IMGT reference sequences. For a sequence to be retained, a match of at least six nucleotides was required to both a V gene segment and a J gene segment. A rearrangement counted as productive if the CDR3 had no stop codons and remained in frame with V and J, and every other rearrangement counted as non-productive. CDR3 was defined according to IMGT convention as the region running from the second conserved V-encoded cysteine to the conserved J-encoded phenylalanine. In an earlier analysis of roughly 610 of the donors, sequences lacking an unambiguous match to a single V gene segment were excluded. An earlier analysis of several hundred of the donors called V segments functional above 56.7% productive rearrangements and segregating when the between-donor standard deviation exceeded 5%. A statistical classification framework was built for diagnosing cytomegalovirus status from the catalog of TCR beta chain sequences. In a later analysis, V and J genes were assigned by comparing TCR nucleotide sequences against IMGT/GENE-DB human TR gene sequences. The TCRdist pipeline was used in a later analysis to assign CDR3 sequences and most-parsimonious VDJ recombination scenarios. In a later analysis, each TCR beta chain was defined by its CDR3 amino acid sequence together with its V-gene family, and reads lacking a unique V-gene family were excluded. In a later analysis, 450 to 600 highly shared, low-generation-probability nucleotide sequences were removed to address suspected cross-contamination and a sequencing artifact. In a later analysis, a clonal expansion index for each public chain was calculated from normalized within-repertoire ranks of inferred template counts. In a later analysis, generation probabilities were computed using a VDJ recombination model fitted to out-of-frame rearrangements, and the results were checked against IGoR. In a later analysis, TCR-TCR, TCR-HLA and TCR-CMV co-occurrence was scored with hypergeometric tests, and a repertoire-size bias correction was applied to TCR pairs. To estimate false discovery rates, a later analysis permuted the HLA or CMV assignments 20 times. In a later analysis, co-occurring TCRs were grouped using DBSCAN, with TCRdist sequence similarity added in when clustering inside HLA-allele-positive subsets. For co-occurrence clustering, repertoires with fewer than 30,000 or more than 120,000 public chains were excluded, along with 4 to 6 repertoires with anomalous nucleotide sharing. Not all clones reach the TCRdb copy of this immuneACCESS table, which keeps in-frame sequences only. Checked studies attribute under half of the gap to unresolved V genes and leave the rest unexplained. Clone size and V and J calls were adopted from that table, with D and trimming inferred from the DNA. This sample holds around 99,000 clones; about 72% were observed only once. The ten largest account for 2% to 3% of the sample.

The cohort comprised around 700 healthy bone marrow donors. At the time of sampling, all cohort members were nominally healthy, though unrecorded immune exposures were likely present. The donor was CMV seronegative and belonged to the group of approximately 320 seronegative cohort members. A peripheral blood sample was provided by each donor, and peripheral blood mononuclear cells were used for TCR beta sequencing. Genomic DNA extraction from the blood cell samples was performed with the Qiagen DNeasy Blood Extraction Kit. The source material was PBMCs. The TCR sequence derives from a man in his late teens or twenties in good health and CMV-seronegative. Recombination joined TRBV15 with TRBJ1-1; a weak D assignment points to TRBD1 (6 bases agree). The CDR3 loop reads CATSRDLQGSAFF. The DNA reads as follows: TGTGCCACCAGCAGAGATCTACAGGGCTCAGCTTTCTTT. With the rest looked up from the reference TRBV15 and TRBJ1-1 genes rather than sequenced, the full variable domain is DAMVIQNPRYQVTQFGKPVTLSCSQTLNHNVMYWYQQKSSQAPKLLFHYYDKDFNNEADTPDNFQSRRPNTSFCFLDIRSPGLGDTAMYLCATSRDLQGSAFFGQGTRLTVV.